The 27 T cell receptor beta chains presented below share a single source sample, sequenced in a study of T cell responses to AZD1222 COVID-19 vaccine. The assay was immunoSEQ multiplex PCR, and TCRdb's table has in-frame clones only and misses some. The table records about 76,000 clones, about three quarters of them present only once. Sample: peripheral blood, taken 28 days after the second dose of the MenACWY control vaccine. The source is an adult who received the MenACWY meningococcal vaccine as a control.

The chain carries TRBV7-2 and TRBJ1-1; D gene ambiguous. CDR1 is SGHTA, CDR2 FQGNSA, per germline. The CDR3 loop spans 15 amino acids. V lost 3 bases to trimming and J lost 4 bases, with 15 bases between them. DNA for the CDR3: TGTGCCAGCAGCTTGCACACGGCGGGGAGCACTGAAGCTTTCTTT. As protein: CASSLHTAGSTEAFF.

This chain connects TRBV3-1 (or the pseudogene TRBV3-2) to TRBJ2-7, with D maybe TRBD1 (6 bases). The V end lost 6 bases, the J end lost 0 bases, and 9 bases lay between the germline ends. The CDR3 is 13 amino acids. From germline, CDR1 is LGHDT and CDR2 YNNKEL (reference sequence). CDR3 bases: TGTGCCAGCAGTCGACAGGACTCCTACGAGCAGTACTTC. Its protein is CASSRQDSYEQYF.

The J gene is TRBJ1-5, the V gene TRBV28; D may be TRBD1 (6 bases). Germline V gene sequence: CDR1 MDHEN, CDR2 SYDVKM. Between the trimmed V and J ends, which lost 7 bases and 0 bases, there was a span of 16 bases. The length of the CDR3 is 16 residues. In nucleotides, the CDR3 is TGTGCCAGCACCATCGACAGGAGGGATAGCAATCAGCCCCAGCATTTT. Protein: CASTIDRRDSNQPQHF.

The chain employs TRBV27 and TRBJ1-2; 10 bases align to TRBD1. This CDR3 comprises 15 residues. V shed 4 bases, J shed 3 bases, and the junction held 5 bases outside the gene matches. Germline V gene lookup returns CDR1 MNHEY and CDR2 SMNVEV (reference sequence). The CDR3 spells CASSSPGQGDYGYTF. CDR3 DNA: TGTGCCAGCAGTTCCCCTGGACAGGGGGACTATGGCTACACCTTC.

The chain has TRBV1 and TRBJ1-5; TRBD1, the table's D call, lacks a check against the DNA. TRBV1 is deemed a pseudogene. The CDR3 is 16 amino acids. CDR3 amino acids: CTSRHRGHFSNQPQHF. CDR3 coding DNA: TGCACCAGCAGACACAGGGGGCATTTTAGCAATCAGCCCCAGCATTTT.

V is TRBV4-1 and J is TRBJ1-6; possible D gene TRBD1, 5 bases. Germline CDR1 and CDR2: MGHRA and YSYEKL. The ends were cut back, 0 bases at V and 9 bases at J, with 9 bases in the middle. The CDR3 has 14 residues. CDR3 residues: CASSQEAGGSPLHF. Written as DNA, the CDR3 is TGCGCCAGCAGCCAAGAAGCGGGGGGTTCACCCCTCCACTTT.

V gene TRBV30 combines with J gene TRBJ1-1; D not certain. The CDR3 consists of 16 residues. The germline V gene encodes CDR1 GTSNPN and CDR2 SVGIG (reference sequence). V gave up 3 bases and J gave up 1 base, with 18 bases separating them. The DNA for the CDR3 is TGTGCCTGGAGCACTAGACATTTGCGGGAGAACACTGAAGCTTTCTTT. It is translated as CAWSTRHLRENTEAFF. Looking up the rest from reference TRBV30 and TRBJ1-1 gives the full variable domain: SQTIHQWPATLVQPVGSPLSLECTVEGTSNPNLYWYRQAAGRGLQLLFYSVGIGQISSEVPQNLSASRPQDRQFILSSKKLLLSDSGFYLCAWSTRHLRENTEAFFGQGTRLTVV.

This clone was picked up one time. The chain links TRBV3-1 (or the pseudogene TRBV3-2) to TRBJ2-1, with a weak D call TRBD2 (6 bases). Trimming removed 3 bases from V and 3 bases from J, with 18 bases in between. The V gene's germline CDR1 is LGHDT and CDR2 YNNKEL (reference sequence). The CDR3 consists of 17 residues. The CDR3 reads CASSQDLAAAGYNEQFF. In DNA form, the CDR3 reads TGTGCCAGCAGCCAGGATTTAGCGGCAGCGGGCTACAATGAGCAGTTCTTC.

The chain has TRBV5-1 and TRBJ1-4, with D uncertain. The germline V gene has CDR1 SGHRS and CDR2 YFSETQ. V lost 0 bases and J lost 8, with 14 bases in between. The CDR3 length is 15 residues. The CDR3 sequence: CASSLDGPPREKLFF. The CDR3 DNA reads as TGCGCCAGCAGCTTGGATGGCCCTCCAAGGGAAAAACTGTTTTTT.

The V gene is TRBV19, the J gene TRBJ1-2; D uncertain. Germline V lookup: CDR1 LNHDA, CDR2 SQIVND (reference sequence). Trimming left V 1 base short and J 8 bases short, with 20 bases between. This CDR3 is 16 amino acids long. CDR3 coding DNA: TGTGCCAGTAGTATAGTGGACCCCGGAGGAAGGTTGGGCTACACCTTC. Its translation is CASSIVDPGGRLGYTF.

The chain is built from TRBV6-5 and TRBJ2-1; possible D gene TRBD1, 5 bases. The CDR3 has 15 amino acids. Germline loops: CDR1 MNHEY, CDR2 SVGAGI. V lost 4 bases to trimming and J lost 2 bases, with 12 bases between them. The CDR3 DNA is TGTGCCAGCAGTTCAGGGTCAGCTGCCTACAATGAGCAGTTCTTC. Its protein is CASSSGSAAYNEQFF.

This chain uses TRBV28 with TRBJ1-4, with a weak D call TRBD1 (5 bases). The CDR3 has 14 amino acids. With 6 bases removed from V and 8 bases from J, the gap between germline ends came to 16 bases. Germline V gene sequence: CDR1 MDHEN, CDR2 SYDVKM. CDR3: CASSRGDVKEKLFF. The CDR3 DNA reads as TGTGCCAGCAGCCGAGGGGATGTGAAGGAAAAACTGTTTTTT. Full variable domain (outside the CDR3, taken from reference TRBV28 and TRBJ1-4): DVKVTQSSRYLVKRTGEKVFLECVQDMDHENMFWYRQDPGLGLRLIYFSYDVKMKEKGDIPEGYSVSREKKERFSLILESASTNQTSMYLCASSRGDVKEKLFFGSGTQLSVL.

This clone has a handful of counts. V usage is TRBV2 and J usage is TRBJ2-3, with D unresolved. Trimming pared 7 bases from V and 6 bases from J, leaving 14 bases between. The CDR3 is made up of 13 amino acids. CDR1 and CDR2 (germline): SNHLY, FYNNEI. CDR3 nucleotides: TGTGCCAGCACCCTGATGACCTTCGATACGCAGTATTTT. Translating it yields CASTLMTFDTQYF.

The gene calls are TRBV10-3 and TRBJ1-1; D ambiguous. The CDR3 consists of 14 residues. Germline CDR1 and CDR2: ENHRY and SYGVKD. V was pared by 2 bases and J by 2 bases, with 9 bases between. This CDR3 reads CAISEGPANTEAFF. The CDR3, as DNA: TGTGCCATCAGTGAGGGCCCCGCAAACACTGAAGCTTTCTTT.

The chain is built from TRBV7-8 and TRBJ1-2; 9 bases match TRBD1. Germline trimming cut 0 bases from V and 2 bases from J; bases unmatched to any gene: 7. The CDR3 is made up of 17 amino acids. CDR1 is SGHVS and CDR2 is FQNEAQ in the germline V gene. The CDR3 nucleotides read TGTGCCAGCAGCTTAGCGTTATCCACAGGGGGCAACTATGGCTACACCTTC. It encodes CASSLALSTGGNYGYTF.

This chain uses TRBV9 with TRBJ2-2, with D tentatively TRBD1 (5 bases). Trimming took off 0 bases at V and 6 bases at J, with 12 bases between the two ends. The germline gives CDR1 SGDLS, CDR2 YYNGEE. CDR3 length: 15 amino acids. This CDR3 is CASSVGSRAAGELFF. The CDR3 region has the DNA TGTGCCAGCAGCGTAGGTAGCAGGGCTGCCGGGGAGCTGTTTTTT.

A single count supports this clone. V gene TRBV3-1 (or the pseudogene TRBV3-2) combines with J gene TRBJ2-1; maybe TRBD1 (6 bases). CDR1 LGHDT and CDR2 YNNKEL come from the germline V gene (reference sequence). This CDR3 comprises 15 residues. Trimming shortened V by 4 bases and J by 3 bases, and 13 bases separated the two germline ends. DNA for the CDR3: TGTGCCAGCAGCCTTGACAGGCCGGGCTACAATGAGCAGTTCTTC. As protein: CASSLDRPGYNEQFF.

In regard to this clone: A much more abundant neighbour one base away suggests this may be a read error. The chain's CDR3 is CASSYYNEQFF. DNA of the CDR3: TGTGCCAGCAGCTATTACAATGAGCAGTTCTTC. The chain combines TRBV13 with TRBJ2-1; no firm D call. V shed 4 bases and J shed 4 bases, with 2 bases lying between them. The germline V gene encodes CDR1 PRHDT and CDR2 FYEKMQ (reference sequence). This CDR3 comprises 11 residues. Full variable domain (missing parts from reference TRBV13 and TRBJ2-1): AAGVIQSPRHLIKEKRETATLKCYPIPRHDTVYWYQQGPGQDPQFLISFYEKMQSDKGSIPDRFSAQQFSDYHSELNMSSLELGDSALYFCASSYYNEQFFGPGTRLTVL.

V usage is TRBV12-3 or TRBV12-4 and J usage is TRBJ2-1; D unclear. V lost 3 bases and J 12 bases, leaving 12 bases between the germline ends. This CDR3 comprises 12 residues. CDR3 nucleotides: TGTGCCAGCAGTTTCGAATCTGGTCGGCAGTTCTTC. Translating it yields CASSFESGRQFF.

With regard to this clone: One end of the junction is discordant with germline, which a read error may explain. The V call is TRBV7-7, the J call TRBJ2-7; no firm D call. The CDR3 has 13 residues. The V gene's germline CDR1 is SSHAT and CDR2 FNYEAQ (reference sequence). CDR3 DNA sequence: TGTGCTAGCAGCTTATGGGAAAATTACGAGCAGTACTTC. Translated: CASSLWENYEQYF.

The CDR3 DNA reads TGTGCCAGCAGGGGACCGGGGCGGTCACCCCTCCACTTT. Translating gives CASRGPGRSPLHF. The chain links TRBV25-1 to TRBJ1-6; perhaps TRBD1 as D (5 bases). CDR3 length: 13 residues. Trimming shortened V by 6 bases and J by 10 bases, and 13 bases separated the two germline ends. Per the germline V gene, CDR1 is MGHDK and CDR2 is SYGVNS.

The V call is TRBV6-5, the J call TRBJ2-1; D is uncertain. Germline assignment: CDR1 MNHEY and CDR2 SVGAGI. The CDR3 has 12 amino acids. Trimming removed 4 bases from V and 4 bases from J, with 5 bases in between. In DNA form, the CDR3 reads TGTGCCAGCAGTTCCGGTTACAATGAGCAGTTCTTC. Its translation: CASSSGYNEQFF.

This clone was seen once. The rearrangement joins TRBV2 to TRBJ1-4, with TRBD1 matching over 7 bases. Germline loops: CDR1 SNHLY, CDR2 FYNNEI. The CDR3 spans 14 residues. With 7 bases clipped from V and 0 bases from J, the junction kept 2 bases outside the gene matches. CDR3 nucleotides: TGTGCCAGCACGAGGGGGCCAACTAATGAAAAACTGTTTTTT. It yields the protein CASTRGPTNEKLFF.

The genes are TRBV15 and TRBJ2-7; D assignment may be TRBD1 or TRBD2 (5 bases each). The CDR3 consists of 15 residues. Germline assignment: CDR1 LNHNV and CDR2 YYDKDF (reference sequence). The V gene lost 0 bases and the J gene lost 2 bases, with 11 bases spanning the gap. The CDR3 reads CATSRDLGDPYEQYF. CDR3 DNA sequence: TGTGCCACCAGCAGAGATTTGGGGGACCCCTACGAGCAGTACTTC. The full variable domain, in which reference TRBV15 and TRBJ2-7 provide the parts outside the CDR3, is DAMVIQNPRYQVTQFGKPVTLSCSQTLNHNVMYWYQQKSSQAPKLLFHYYDKDFNNEADTPDNFQSRRPNTSFCFLDIRSPGLGDTAMYLCATSRDLGDPYEQYFGPGTRLTVT.

CDR3 coding DNA: TGCGCCAGCAGCTTGGGGGACGCCGTTATCTACGAGCAGTACTTC. Its protein is CASSLGDAVIYEQYF. This chain connects TRBV5-1 to TRBJ2-7; possibly TRBD1 or TRBD2 for D (5 bases each). Trimming pared 0 bases from V and 3 bases from J, leaving 13 bases between. The CDR3 has 15 residues. Per germline, CDR1 SGHRS and CDR2 YFSETQ.

The rearrangement uses TRBV19 and TRBJ2-7, with 9 bases aligning to TRBD2. Germline loops: CDR1 LNHDA, CDR2 SQIVND (reference sequence). CDR3 length equals 14 residues. Trimming at V came to 6 bases and at J to 0 bases, leaving 3 bases not matched to a gene. In DNA form, the CDR3 reads TGTGCCAGTAGGCCTAGCGGGAACTCCTACGAGCAGTACTTC. Amino acids: CASRPSGNSYEQYF.

This clone was seen a handful of times. V is TRBV28 and J is TRBJ2-3; TRBD2 aligns across 7 bases. V trimming: 7 bases; J trimming: 5 bases; junction bases outside the gene matches: 12. CDR1 MDHEN and CDR2 SYDVKM come from the germline V gene. This CDR3 is built from 15 residues. The chain's CDR3 is CASTPPGRAGDTQYF. In DNA form, the CDR3 reads TGTGCCAGCACCCCCCCGGGGAGGGCGGGAGATACGCAGTATTTT.